This T cell receptor (beta chain) comes out of a study of blood T cell repertoires in COVID-19. V lost 11 bases and J 5 bases, leaving 22 bases between the germline ends. Germline CDR1 SEHNR, CDR2 FQNEAQ (reference sequence). The CDR3 has 14 residues. Some clones are missing from TCRdb's copy, which holds only in-frame ones; the method was immunoSEQ multiplex PCR. The table records over 130,000 clones, about 90% of them present only once. The sample taken for sequencing was peripheral blood. The TCR originated in a woman aged 60-70 years with active or convalescent COVID-19. The V call is TRBV7-9, the J call TRBJ2-7; TRBD1 might be the D (6 bases). The CDR3 here is CAGVAGTQTNEQYF. The CDR3 DNA sequence: TGTGCCGGGGTTGCCGGGACACAAACAAACGAGCAGTACTTC. Drawing the rest from reference TRBV7-9 and TRBJ2-7, the complete variable domain is DTGVSQNPRHKITKRGQNVTFRCDPISEHNRLYWYRQTLGQGPEFLTYFQNEAQLEKSRLLSDRFSAERPKGSFSTLEIQRTEQGDSAMYLCAGVAGTQTNEQYFGPGTRLTVT.